This entry lists 30 T cell receptor beta chains sequenced from one sample in a study of shared clonotypes between healthy human individuals. Profiling relied on immunoSEQ multiplex PCR, and the TCRdb table lists in-frame clones only, not all of them. The table records roughly 1,600,000 clones, less than 99% of them present only once. Sequencing used naive CD4+ T cells sorted from blood. Subset denoted: CD45RA+ positively selected. These receptors came from a man younger than 45 in good health.

This clone occurred once. The rearrangement joins TRBV11-1 to TRBJ2-7, with D perhaps TRBD1 or TRBD2 (5 bases each). The CDR3 runs 15 residues. V was pared by 5 bases and J by 3 bases, with 17 bases between. Germline CDR1 is SGHAT and CDR2 is FQDESV (reference sequence). CDR3 in DNA: TGTGCCAGCAGCGTAGGGGTGAGGGCGGACTACGAGCAGTACTTC. Its translation is CASSVGVRADYEQYF.

J is TRBJ2-7 and V is TRBV7-6; 8 positions agree with TRBD2. Germline V CDR1 and CDR2: SGHVS, FNYEAQ. This CDR3 comprises 15 residues. The J segment lost 0 bases and the V segment lost 3 bases, leaving 4 bases of the junction unmatched. The CDR3 sequence is CASSLSGGYSYEQYF. For the CDR3, the DNA is TGTGCCAGCAGCTTGTCGGGGGGGTACTCCTACGAGCAGTACTTC.

This chain joins TRBV7-9 and TRBJ2-7; TRBD1 aligns across 8 bases. Germline V gene data show CDR1 as SEHNR and CDR2 as FQNEAQ (reference sequence). V was pared by 7 bases and J by 5 bases, with 13 bases of the junction left unmatched. The CDR3 runs 15 residues. CDR3: CASNLWGQAGDEQYF. In DNA, the CDR3 is TGTGCCAGCAACCTATGGGGACAGGCGGGCGACGAGCAGTACTTC.

This chain links TRBV19 with TRBJ2-1; 9 bases are a match to TRBD1. CDR3 length equals 14 residues. Germline CDR1 LNHDA, CDR2 SQIVND (reference sequence). J lost 11 bases, V lost 7 bases, and 12 bases had no gene match. Here the CDR3 DNA reads TGTGCCAGTACGAACAGGGGGCAGACAATGAAGCAGTTCTTC. Protein product: CASTNRGQTMKQFF.

The rearrangement joins TRBV6-1 to TRBJ1-1; 9 positions agree with TRBD1. Germline values: CDR1 MNHNS, CDR2 SASEGT. This CDR3 region has 14 residues. V shed 4 bases and J 9 bases; nucleotides not matched to a gene: 9. Here the CDR3 DNA reads TGTGCCAGCAGTGTTGGCGGACAGGGGCGTAAAGCTTTCTTT. It codes for CASSVGGQGRKAFF.

The chain combines TRBV20-1 with TRBJ1-1, with no clear D. The V and J ends lost 6 bases and 10 bases respectively, with 12 bases between them. This CDR3 is built from 10 residues. Germline V gene lookup returns CDR1 DFQATT and CDR2 SNEGSKA (reference sequence). CDR3: CSARTTGAFF. DNA for the CDR3: TGCAGTGCGAGGACGACGGGAGCTTTCTTT.

As for this clone: The junction differs from germline at one of its ends, possibly a read error. This chain connects TRBV7-7 to TRBJ2-5; TRBD2 matches at 7 bases. This CDR3 has 16 amino acids. Germline V lookup: CDR1 SSHAT, CDR2 FNYEAQ (reference sequence). The CDR3 region is CASSAPGRAGVETQYF. The CDR3 nucleotides read TGTGCTAGCAGCGCCCCAGGGAGGGCGGGGGTCGAGACCCAGTACTTC.

The CDR3 DNA follows: TGTGCCAGCAGCTCCGGGACGGATATCAATGAAAAACTGTTTTTT. The encoded protein is CASSSGTDINEKLFF. This sequence joins TRBV5-8 and TRBJ1-4; perhaps TRBD1 as D (5 bases). V lost 3 bases, J lost 5 bases, and 14 bases lay in between. CDR3 length equals 15 residues. Germline values: CDR1 SGHTS, CDR2 YDEGEE.

The chain couples TRBV10-1 to TRBJ2-7; 7 positions match TRBD1. The germline V gene has CDR1 WNHNN and CDR2 SYGVQD (reference sequence). V shed 6 bases and J 7 bases; nucleotides not matched to a gene: 9. The CDR3 length is 13 residues. The CDR3 loop is CASSRQGLGEQYF. CDR3 DNA sequence: TGCGCCAGCAGCAGACAGGGCCTTGGGGAGCAGTACTTC.

The chain is built from TRBV5-4 and TRBJ1-5, with TRBD1 matching 8 bases. With 2 bases clipped from V and 3 bases from J, the junction kept 4 bases outside the gene matches. The CDR3 covers 15 residues. Germline V gene lookup returns CDR1 SGHNT and CDR2 YYREEE (reference sequence). Written as DNA, the CDR3 is TGTGCCAGCAGCTTTCAGGGGGCCATCAATCAGCCCCAGCATTTT. Translation: CASSFQGAINQPQHF. The full variable domain, completed using reference TRBV5-4 and TRBJ1-5, is ETGVTQSPTHLIKTRGQQVTLRCSSQSGHNTVSWYQQALGQGPQFIFQYYREEENGRGNFPPRFSGLQFPNYSSELNVNALELDDSALYLCASSFQGAINQPQHFGDGTRLSIL.

The count of this clone is one. The chain is built from TRBV30 and TRBJ1-1; the D gene is possibly TRBD1 (6 bases). Trimming stripped 4 bases from V and 9 bases from J, with 18 bases between. This CDR3 comprises 13 residues. Germline V gene data show CDR1 as GTSNPN and CDR2 as SVGIG (reference sequence). This CDR3 is CAWNTVGGTKAFF. CDR3 nucleotide sequence: TGTGCCTGGAATACGGTGGGAGGGACAAAAGCTTTCTTT. Full variable domain (outside the CDR3, taken from reference TRBV30 and TRBJ1-1): SQTIHQWPATLVQPVGSPLSLECTVEGTSNPNLYWYRQAAGRGLQLLFYSVGIGQISSEVPQNLSASRPQDRQFILSSKKLLLSDSGFYLCAWNTVGGTKAFFGQGTRLTVV.

J is TRBJ2-7 and V is TRBV5-4; tentative D call: TRBD2 (6 bases). This CDR3 is 18 amino acids long. Germline V gene data show CDR1 as SGHNT and CDR2 as YYREEE (reference sequence). With 0 bases removed from V and 2 bases from J, the gap between germline ends came to 21 bases. The DNA for the CDR3 is TGTGCCAGCAGCTTGGAGGGTAATCAGCGGGTGGGAACCTACGAGCAGTACTTC. Translating it yields CASSLEGNQRVGTYEQYF.

V usage is TRBV27 and J usage is TRBJ2-1; 14 bases match TRBD2. V lost 2 bases and J lost 2; bases outside the gene matches: 5. The CDR3 is made up of 18 amino acids. The germline gives CDR1 MNHEY, CDR2 SMNVEV (reference sequence). This CDR3 reads CASSLTRLAGGPYNEQFF. The CDR3 nucleotides read TGTGCCAGCAGTTTAACCCGACTAGCGGGAGGGCCCTACAATGAGCAGTTCTTC.

This chain joins TRBV6-5 and TRBJ1-2; weak D call: TRBD1 (5 bases). Germline lookup yields CDR1 MNHEY and CDR2 SVGAGI. V was shortened by 8 bases and J by 6 bases, with 16 bases between the two germline ends. CDR3 length: 13 amino acids. DNA for the CDR3: TGTGCCAGCCAGAATACCGGGACGGATGGCTACACCTTC. Its protein product is CASQNTGTDGYTF.

The chain joins TRBV28 to TRBJ2-2; D might be TRBD2 (6 bases). The CDR3 length is 12 residues. Looked up from germline, CDR1 is MDHEN and CDR2 is SYDVKM. The V gene lost 4 bases and the J gene lost 6 bases, with 6 bases spanning the gap. The CDR3 DNA follows: TGTGCCAGCAGTTCGGGAGCCGGGGAGCTGTTTTTT. This translates into CASSSGAGELFF.

This sequence joins TRBV7-2 and TRBJ2-7; 8 nucleotides align to TRBD1. The CDR3 has 15 amino acids. Per the germline V gene, CDR1 is SGHTA and CDR2 is FQGNSA. The ends lost 2 bases at V and 2 bases at J; junction bases unmatched: 5. This CDR3 is CASSLTGGATYEQYF. CDR3 nucleotides: TGTGCCAGCAGCTTAACAGGGGGAGCTACCTACGAGCAGTACTTC.

This chain uses TRBV5-8 with TRBJ2-5, with 7 bases that match TRBD2. Germline V lookup: CDR1 SGHTS, CDR2 YDEGEE. The length of the CDR3 is 15 residues. The J segment lost 4 bases and the V segment lost 2 bases, leaving 8 bases of the junction unmatched. The chain's CDR3 is CASSFRGGRGETQYF. The CDR3 DNA follows: TGTGCCAGCAGCTTCCGGGGAGGGCGAGGAGAGACCCAGTACTTC.

The chain combines TRBV7-2 with TRBJ2-1, with TRBD2 as a possible D gene (5 bases). The V end was cut by 5 bases, the J end by 0 bases, with 5 bases between. Germline values: CDR1 SGHTA, CDR2 FQGNSA. The length of the CDR3 is 13 residues. The CDR3 spells CASSRGSYNEQFF. Written as DNA, the CDR3 is TGTGCCAGCAGCCGGGGCTCCTACAATGAGCAGTTCTTC.

Regarding this clone: The same CDR3 arises from other DNA sequences in this sample as well. The rearrangement joins TRBV5-1 to TRBJ2-2, with D unclear. The V gene lost 0 bases and the J gene lost 3 bases, with 3 bases spanning the gap. Germline values: CDR1 SGHRS, CDR2 YFSETQ. The CDR3 is made up of 13 amino acids. CDR3 protein: CASSLGDTGELFF. CDR3 sequence (DNA): TGCGCCAGCAGCTTGGGGGACACCGGGGAGCTGTTTTTT.

This clone was picked up one time. The junction shows a germline mismatch at one end, possibly a read error. The rearrangement uses TRBV15 and TRBJ2-7; no clear D. The CDR3 is 13 amino acids. CDR1 is LNHNV, CDR2 YYDKDF, per germline (reference sequence). The CDR3 here is CATSGDGLGEQYF. CDR3 sequence (DNA): TGTGCCACCAGCGGAGACGGTCTGGGCGAGCAGTACTTC.

This clone has only one observation. The rearrangement links TRBV18 to TRBJ2-7; tentative D call: TRBD1 (6 bases). Germline CDR1 KGHSH, CDR2 LQKENI. The CDR3 extends over 15 amino acids. Trimming stripped 0 bases from V and 3 bases from J, with 12 bases between. For the CDR3, the DNA is TGTGCCAGCTCACCACCGTTTGCAGGGGTCTACGAGCAGTACTTC. Translation gives CASSPPFAGVYEQYF. Full variable domain (outside the CDR3, taken from reference TRBV18 and TRBJ2-7): NAGVMQNPRHLVRRRGQEARLRCSPMKGHSHVYWYRQLPEEGLKFMVYLQKENIIDESGMPKERFSAEFPKEGPSILRIQQVVRGDSAAYFCASSPPFAGVYEQYFGPGTRLTVT.

This sequence joins TRBV28 and TRBJ2-7; the D gene is possibly TRBD2 (6 bases). Trimming left V 5 bases short and J 4 bases short, with 9 bases between. Germline V gives CDR1 MDHEN, CDR2 SYDVKM. This CDR3 spans 12 amino acids. The CDR3 region has the DNA TGTGCCAGCAGTCCTGGGGGGTACGAGCAGTACTTC. It yields the protein CASSPGGYEQYF. Full variable domain (missing parts from reference TRBV28 and TRBJ2-7): DVKVTQSSRYLVKRTGEKVFLECVQDMDHENMFWYRQDPGLGLRLIYFSYDVKMKEKGDIPEGYSVSREKKERFSLILESASTNQTSMYLCASSPGGYEQYFGPGTRLTVT.

The V and J genes are TRBV29-1 and TRBJ2-5; 8 bases map to TRBD2. CDR3 size: 12 residues. The V gene's germline CDR1 is SQVTM and CDR2 ANQGSEA. The V and J ends lost 7 bases and 3 bases, in that order; junction bases with no gene match: 4. In nucleotides, the CDR3 is TGCAGCGGTAGCGGGATTGAAGAGACCCAGTACTTC. Its protein is CSGSGIEETQYF.

The gene calls are TRBV28 and TRBJ2-1; D gene uncertain. The CDR3 spans 14 residues. Germline lookup yields CDR1 MDHEN and CDR2 SYDVKM. Trimming cost V 5 bases and J 6 bases, with 14 bases left between them. The CDR3 nucleotides read TGTGCCAGCAGTCCGGGTCCGATCCCCAATGAGCAGTTCTTC. Protein product: CASSPGPIPNEQFF.

The chain joins TRBV21-1 to TRBJ2-7; whether TRBD1, the table's D call, matches the DNA was not checked. TRBV21-1 constitutes a pseudogene. The CDR3 has 16 residues. The chain's CDR3 is CASSPRPGTWLGEQYF. Written as DNA, the CDR3 is TGTGCCAGCAGCCCCCGTCCGGGGACATGGCTTGGCGAGCAGTACTTC.

The chain has TRBV28 and TRBJ2-1; 7 nucleotides line up with TRBD1. CDR1 is MDHEN and CDR2 is SYDVKM in the germline V gene. This CDR3 has 14 residues. V shed 4 bases, J shed 10 bases, and the junction held 10 bases outside the gene matches. In DNA form, the CDR3 reads TGTGCCAGCAGTTCCTCCCGGGACAGAGACGAGCAGTTCTTC. This encodes CASSSSRDRDEQFF.

V gene TRBV7-9 combines with J gene TRBJ2-7, with 12 bases matching TRBD2. In germline, CDR1 is SEHNR, CDR2 FQNEAQ (reference sequence). The CDR3 totals 15 residues. V gave up 4 bases and J gave up 6 bases; unmatched junction bases: 7. In nucleotides, the CDR3 is TGTGCCAGCAGCTACCGGACTAGCGGGATTGGCGAGCAGTACTTC. It is translated as CASSYRTSGIGEQYF. Combining the CDR3 with reference TRBV7-9 and TRBJ2-7 gives the whole variable domain DTGVSQNPRHKITKRGQNVTFRCDPISEHNRLYWYRQTLGQGPEFLTYFQNEAQLEKSRLLSDRFSAERPKGSFSTLEIQRTEQGDSAMYLCASSYRTSGIGEQYFGPGTRLTVT.

This rearrangement joins TRBV6-5 to TRBJ2-3; D possibly matches TRBD1 or TRBD2 (5 bases each). The length of the CDR3 is 14 residues. The V and J ends lost 6 bases and 6 bases respectively, with 16 bases between them. The germline V gene has CDR1 MNHEY and CDR2 SVGAGI. The CDR3 region is CASRPLDEGDTQYF. The CDR3 DNA reads as TGTGCCAGCAGACCACTAGACGAGGGGGATACGCAGTATTTT.

This clone was counted once. The chain couples TRBV27 to TRBJ1-5, with 11 bases matching TRBD1. V was pared by 5 bases and J by 6 bases, with 12 bases of the junction left unmatched. Germline CDR1 and CDR2: MNHEY and SMNVEV (reference sequence). There are 17 residues in the CDR3. CDR3 in DNA: TGTGCCAGCAGTCTGACTGGGACAGGGGGTGGAATTCAGCCCCAGCATTTT. Its translation: CASSLTGTGGGIQPQHF.

This chain joins TRBV10-2 and TRBJ2-1; 8 bases line up with TRBD2. J was trimmed by 0 bases and V by 6 bases; bases with no gene match: 4. The CDR3 length is 15 residues. Germline V gives CDR1 WSHSY, CDR2 SAAADI. The CDR3 reads CASRMTSDSYNEQFF. The CDR3 coding sequence is TGCGCCAGCAGGATGACTAGCGACTCCTACAATGAGCAGTTCTTC.